These 32 T cell receptor beta chains came from one sample sequenced in a study of blood T cells in healthy people across ages. A J-beta primer mix and a sample-barcoded 5' primer were used in a second PCR of roughly 6 to 11 cycles. MiXCR, applied by TCRdb to the 5' RACE reads, yields one record per CDR3 protein. This sample has 380,000 or so distinct CDR3 sequences; 50% to 60% occur once, and the top ten carry approximately 51%. Sequencing used blood. Receptors were obtained from a man aged 55 to 70 in good health.

J is TRBJ2-5 and V is TRBV14; a weak D match, TRBD2 (6 bases). V shed 0 bases and J shed 4 bases, with 9 bases lying between them. The CDR3 is 14 amino acids. Germline-derived CDR1 and CDR2 are SGHDN and FVKESK. DNA of the CDR3: TGTGCCAGCAGCCAAGATCGGGGAGGAGAGACCCAGTACTTC. Amino acid sequence: CASSQDRGGETQYF. Looking up the rest from reference TRBV14 and TRBJ2-5 gives the full variable domain: EAGVTQFPSHSVIEKGQTVTLRCDPISGHDNLYWYRRVMGKEIKFLLHFVKESKQDESGMPNNRFLAERTGGTYSTLKVQPAELEDSGVYFCASSQDRGGETQYFGPGTRLLVL.

The table lists this clonotype with a few counts. The chain employs TRBV6-1 and TRBJ2-7; possibly TRBD1 or TRBD2 for D (5 bases each). The germline CDR1 and CDR2 sequences are MNHNS and SASEGT. This CDR3 spans 15 amino acids. Trimming shortened V by 1 base and J by 3 bases, and 13 bases separated the two germline ends. CDR3 amino acids: CASSEGSAGSYEQYF. CDR3 in DNA: TGTGCCAGCAGTGAAGGTTCGGCAGGGAGCTACGAGCAGTACTTC.

This clonotype appeared many times. V usage is TRBV7-2 and J usage is TRBJ2-5, with D possibly being TRBD2 (7 bases). Trimming took 5 bases from V and 5 from J, leaving 21 bases between them. Per germline, CDR1 SGHTA and CDR2 FQGNSA. CDR3 length: 16 amino acids. CDR3 nucleotide sequence: TGTGCCAGCAGCCAATTAAGGGGGGGGGGATGGGAGACCCAGTACTTC. This translates into CASSQLRGGGWETQYF.

This clonotype came up a few times. The chain employs TRBV7-9 and TRBJ2-3, with 8 nucleotides matching TRBD1. The CDR3 loop spans 17 amino acids. The V and J ends lost 5 bases and 6 bases, in that order; junction bases with no gene match: 16. Germline CDR1 reads SEHNR; CDR2 reads FQNEAQ (reference sequence). The CDR3 region is CASSQKNDRGIVDTQYF. The CDR3 DNA reads TGTGCCAGCAGCCAAAAAAACGACAGGGGTATAGTGGATACGCAGTATTTT.

The rearrangement links TRBV7-9 to TRBJ1-1, with D possibly matching TRBD1 (5 bases). The germline V gene has CDR1 SEHNR and CDR2 FQNEAQ (reference sequence). Trimming cost V 4 bases and J 3 bases, with 9 bases left between them. CDR3 length equals 13 residues. This chain's CDR3 is CASSWGSHTEAFF. DNA of the CDR3: TGTGCCAGCAGCTGGGGCAGCCACACTGAAGCTTTCTTT.

The chain joins TRBV5-5 to TRBJ2-5; 11 bases map to TRBD2. The DNA end favors TRBJ2-7, so the J call may be wrong. Per germline, CDR1 SGHKS and CDR2 YYEKEE (reference sequence). CDR3 length: 14 residues. The CDR3: CASRGLAEVHEQYF. CDR3 coding DNA: TGTGCCAGCAGGGGACTAGCGGAAGTCCACGAGCAGTACTTC.

This clonotype was seen more than once but under ten times. The rearrangement uses TRBV28 and TRBJ2-7; possibly TRBD1 or TRBD2 for D (5 bases each). CDR3 size: 15 residues. The germline CDR1 and CDR2 sequences are MDHEN and SYDVKM. V was cut by 2 bases and J by 5 bases, with 16 bases left in between. The CDR3 here is CASSLAPGGHDEQYF. DNA for the CDR3: TGTGCCAGCAGTTTAGCCCCAGGAGGACACGACGAGCAGTACTTC. Supplemented by reference TRBV28 and TRBJ2-7, the full variable domain reads DVKVTQSSRYLVKRTGEKVFLECVQDMDHENMFWYRQDPGLGLRLIYFSYDVKMKEKGDIPEGYSVSREKKERFSLILESASTNQTSMYLCASSLAPGGHDEQYFGPGTRLTVT.

This chain uses TRBV4-3 with TRBJ2-1; D unresolved. Trimming left V 3 bases short and J 0 bases short, with 15 bases between. This CDR3 has 17 amino acids. Per germline, CDR1 LGHNA and CDR2 YSLEER. The CDR3 sequence is CASSQRPLSSSYNEQFF. The CDR3 nucleotides are TGCGCCAGCAGCCAGAGACCCCTCTCTAGCTCCTACAATGAGCAGTTCTTC.

The chain combines TRBV6-1 with TRBJ2-1; 15 bases match TRBD2. The junction had 15 bases not matched to a gene; V was cut back by 2 bases and J by 10 bases. The V gene's germline CDR1 is MNHNS and CDR2 SASEGT. The CDR3 totals 19 residues. CDR3 residues: CASSEWGLAGGGSFREQFF. For the CDR3, the DNA is TGTGCCAGCAGTGAATGGGGACTAGCGGGAGGAGGAAGTTTTAGGGAGCAGTTCTTC.

The V call is TRBV29-1, the J call TRBJ1-2; D is undetermined. Trimming pared 1 base from V and 6 bases from J, leaving 9 bases between. This CDR3 comprises 12 residues. Germline loops: CDR1 SQVTM, CDR2 ANQGSEA. The CDR3 DNA follows: TGCAGCGTTGAAGGGGGAATGGATGGCTACACCTTC. This codes for CSVEGGMDGYTF.

The rearrangement links TRBV20-1 to TRBJ2-6, with unresolved D. V lost 5 bases and J 4 bases, leaving 12 bases between the germline ends. This CDR3 has 14 residues. Germline-derived CDR1 and CDR2 are DFQATT and SNEGSKA (reference sequence). DNA of the CDR3: TGCAGTGCTGAAGGAAACACGGGGGCCAACGTCCTGACTTTC. It codes for CSAEGNTGANVLTF.

This rearrangement joins TRBV10-2 to TRBJ2-1; 11 positions match TRBD2. After removal of 6 bases from V and 8 bases from J, the junction contained 9 bases not matched to a gene. Germline assignment: CDR1 WSHSY and CDR2 SAAADI. This CDR3 contains 15 residues. The CDR3 protein is CASRGWTSGRDEQFF. The CDR3 bases are TGCGCCAGCAGGGGTTGGACTAGCGGGCGGGATGAGCAGTTCTTC.

A word on this clonotype: A much larger clonotype is one base distant, so this may be a read error. The chain combines TRBV6-5 with TRBJ2-5, with D possibly matching TRBD1 (6 bases). The V end lost 9 bases, the J end lost 7 bases, and 21 bases lay between the germline ends. Germline V CDR1 and CDR2: MNHEY, SVGAGI. This CDR3 contains 14 residues. The CDR3 is CASYSAQGKGTQYF. CDR3 coding DNA: TGTGCCAGTTACTCCGCCCAGGGGAAAGGGACCCAGTACTTC.

The gene calls are TRBV2 and TRBJ2-7; D is ambiguous. The germline V and J ends were trimmed by 3 bases and 3 bases, with 12 bases remaining between them. Germline V CDR1 and CDR2: SNHLY, FYNNEI. The CDR3 is 14 amino acids. For the CDR3, the DNA is TGTGCCAGCAGTGAGCAGGCCCCTGTCTACGAGCAGTACTTC. Protein product: CASSEQAPVYEQYF.

This chain links TRBV20-1 with TRBJ2-3, with 8 bases matching TRBD2. The CDR3 has 14 amino acids. J lost 2 bases, V lost 7 bases, and 8 bases had no gene match. The V gene's germline CDR1 is DFQATT and CDR2 SNEGSKA (reference sequence). The CDR3 loop is CSVPGLGLTDTQYF. The CDR3 DNA follows: TGCAGTGTCCCGGGACTAGGTCTCACAGATACGCAGTATTTT.

Comments on this clonotype: Its ends do not fully match the called genes, so a read error is possible. J is TRBJ2-3 and V is TRBV20-1; 10 bases are a match to TRBD2. This CDR3 has 14 residues. Germline loops: CDR1 DFQATT, CDR2 SNEGSKA (reference sequence). CDR3 region: CSARAGGPGDTQYF. The CDR3 DNA sequence: TGCAGTGCCAGAGCGGGAGGGCCGGGAGATACGCAGTATTTT.

The sample holds a few counts of this clonotype. The chain carries TRBV27 and TRBJ1-6, with no clear D. The CDR3 has 15 residues. CDR1 is MNHEY and CDR2 is SMNVEV in the germline V gene (reference sequence). V was clipped by 3 bases and J by 7 bases, with 13 bases between them. The CDR3 loop reads CASSFGKTDNSPLHF. In DNA, the CDR3 is TGTGCCAGCAGTTTCGGGAAAACGGACAATTCACCCCTCCACTTT.

The rearrangement links TRBV10-3 to TRBJ2-5; 7 bases fit TRBD1. Judging by the DNA end, TRBJ2-7 fits better; the J call may be wrong. CDR1 and CDR2 from the germline V gene are ENHRY and SYGVKD. The CDR3 loop spans 12 amino acids. The CDR3 is CAISGQGYEQYF. The CDR3 region has the DNA TGTGCCATCAGTGGACAGGGCTACGAGCAGTACTTC.

Many counts were recorded for this clonotype. The genes are TRBV24-1 and TRBJ2-7; TRBD2 matches at 10 bases. V was clipped by 2 bases and J by 5 bases; unmatched bases: 8. The CDR3 covers 16 residues. Germline V gene lookup returns CDR1 KGHDR and CDR2 SFDVKD. This chain's CDR3 is CATSDSLSGRADEQYF. Written as DNA, the CDR3 is TGTGCCACCAGTGATTCCCTAAGCGGGAGGGCCGACGAGCAGTACTTC.

The genes are TRBV29-1 and TRBJ2-1; weak D call: TRBD1 (6 bases). CDR1 and CDR2 (germline): SQVTM, ANQGSEA. The CDR3 loop spans 15 amino acids. The V gene lost 7 bases and the J gene lost 6 bases, with 22 bases spanning the gap. In nucleotides, the CDR3 is TGCAGCGCAGAGATCAACAGGGATTTGGTCAATGAGCAGTTCTTC. It yields the protein CSAEINRDLVNEQFF.

This chain links TRBV5-5 with TRBJ2-5, with 9 bases aligning to TRBD1. The CDR3 spans 15 residues. V gave up 4 bases and J gave up 5 bases; unmatched junction bases: 9. Per the germline V gene, CDR1 is SGHKS and CDR2 is YYEKEE (reference sequence). CDR3 nucleotide sequence: TGTGCCAGCAGCCCATTGCACAGGGGGCTTGAGACCCAGTACTTC. As protein: CASSPLHRGLETQYF.

The chain combines TRBV2 with TRBJ2-1; D perhaps matches TRBD1 (5 bases). In germline, CDR1 is SNHLY, CDR2 FYNNEI. V lost 6 bases and J 5 bases, leaving 11 bases between the germline ends. CDR3 size: 13 residues. The CDR3 DNA reads TGTGCCAGCAGCCGACAGAGAAACAATGAGCAGTTCTTC. This codes for CASSRQRNNEQFF.

The J gene is TRBJ2-7, the V gene TRBV28; D remains ambiguous. There are 14 residues in the CDR3. Germline V gives CDR1 MDHEN, CDR2 SYDVKM. V lost 5 bases and J 5 bases, leaving 16 bases between the germline ends. CDR3 loop: CASSLKAALHEQYF. The CDR3 region has the DNA TGTGCCAGCAGTCTCAAGGCAGCGCTCCACGAGCAGTACTTC.

The J gene is TRBJ1-4, the V gene TRBV9; D gene unclear. Germline CDR1 SGDLS, CDR2 YYNGEE. This CDR3 comprises 14 residues. Trimming pared 0 bases from V and 8 bases from J, leaving 11 bases between. In DNA form, the CDR3 reads TGTGCCAGCAGCGTAGGGCCCGACGGAGAAAAACTGTTTTTT. Translation gives CASSVGPDGEKLFF.

In DNA form, the CDR3 reads TGCGCCAGCAGCTTAAACCCTAATAATGAAAAACTGTTTTTT. Its translation: CASSLNPNNEKLFF. The rearrangement joins TRBV5-1 to TRBJ1-4, with D uncertain. With 2 bases removed from V and 4 bases from J, the gap between germline ends came to 9 bases. Germline V CDR1 and CDR2: SGHRS, YFSETQ. The CDR3 consists of 14 residues.

J is TRBJ2-7 and V is TRBV27, with D unresolved. The CDR3 has 13 residues. Germline V gene sequence: CDR1 MNHEY, CDR2 SMNVEV (reference sequence). Trimming pared 5 bases from V and 5 bases from J, leaving 13 bases between. The CDR3 DNA reads as TGTGCCAGCAGTGTAATGGCCCGTCACGAGCAGTACTTC. Encoded protein: CASSVMARHEQYF.

The genes are TRBV7-9 and TRBJ2-7; 7 bases agree with TRBD1. This CDR3 has 14 amino acids. Germline CDR1 and CDR2: SEHNR and FQNEAQ (reference sequence). Trimming at V came to 5 bases and at J to 2 bases, leaving 6 bases not matched to a gene. The CDR3 DNA is TGTGCCAGCAGCGCAAGGACAGGAACCTACGAGCAGTACTTC. Translated: CASSARTGTYEQYF.

The CDR3: CASSHSTQRGDNEQFF. The CDR3, as DNA: TGTGCCAGCAGCCACTCGACGCAGCGGGGTGACAATGAGCAGTTCTTC. The chain joins TRBV9 to TRBJ2-1; 7 nucleotides align to TRBD2. CDR1 is SGDLS, CDR2 YYNGEE, per germline. The J segment lost 5 bases and the V segment lost 4 bases, leaving 12 bases of the junction unmatched. The CDR3 extends over 16 amino acids.

The chain uses TRBV7-6 and TRBJ1-1; D ambiguous. Germline V gene sequence: CDR1 SGHVS, CDR2 FNYEAQ. The CDR3 has 13 residues. V was trimmed by 8 bases and J by 6 bases, leaving 16 bases between them. CDR3 coding DNA: TGTGCCAGCGCATCCGAACTAGGCGCTGAAGCTTTCTTT. Amino acid sequence: CASASELGAEAFF.

CDR3 region: CASAEGAYEQYF. The CDR3 DNA reads TGCGCCAGCGCGGAGGGCGCCTACGAGCAGTACTTC. V is TRBV5-1 and J is TRBJ2-7; TRBD2 is a possible D gene (6 bases). The CDR3 length is 12 residues. Germline V gene data show CDR1 as SGHRS and CDR2 as YFSETQ. Trimming pared 7 bases from V and 2 bases from J, leaving 10 bases between.

The chain employs TRBV30 and TRBJ2-7, with 8 bases that match TRBD2. Losses at the gene ends were 0 bases for V and 4 bases for J; bases not matched to a gene: 8. Germline-derived CDR1 and CDR2 are GTSNPN and SVGIG (reference sequence). The CDR3 is 15 residues long. DNA for the CDR3: TGTGCCTGGAGTGTAGTAGCGGGACTTTATTACGAGCAGTACTTC. It codes for CAWSVVAGLYYEQYF.

This clonotype has only a few counts. The genes are TRBV6-2 or TRBV6-3 and TRBJ2-1; TRBD2 matches 13 bases. Germline CDR1 reads MNHEY; CDR2 reads SVGEGT. The CDR3 runs 17 residues. V was clipped by 7 bases and J by 4 bases; unmatched bases: 10. CDR3 protein: CASIPRTSGRIYNEQFF. In DNA form, the CDR3 reads TGTGCCAGCATTCCCCGGACTAGCGGGAGAATATACAATGAGCAGTTCTTC.